What follows are 2 T cell receptor beta chains derived from one specimen sequenced in a study of blood T cell repertoires in COVID-19. TCRdb keeps only in-frame clones here, not all; method: immunoSEQ multiplex PCR. Altogether about 140,000 clones are present, 77% being singletons, with the ten largest covering more than 8.5%. The sequencing input was peripheral blood. Receptor source: a woman in her 50s with active or convalescent COVID-19.

The chain employs TRBV29-1 and TRBJ1-1; D is ambiguous. This CDR3 comprises 13 residues. V lost 7 bases to trimming and J lost 4 bases, with 16 bases between them. The V gene's germline CDR1 is SQVTM and CDR2 ANQGSEA. The CDR3 loop is CSGSLAESTEAFF. For the CDR3, the DNA is TGCAGCGGGTCGTTAGCGGAGTCCACTGAAGCTTTCTTT.

V gene TRBV28 combines with J gene TRBJ1-6; D gene uncertain. This CDR3 is 14 amino acids long. V lost 5 bases and J lost 2, with 7 bases in between. Per germline, CDR1 MDHEN and CDR2 SYDVKM. CDR3 region: CASSPGPYNSPLHF. DNA of the CDR3: TGTGCCAGCAGTCCTGGGCCCTATAATTCACCCCTCCACTTT.